These 32 T cell receptor beta chains originate from one sample sequenced in a study of identical twins. TCRdb recomputed calls from the 5' RACE reads with MiXCR, one row per CDR3 protein. This table has about 530,000 distinct CDR3 sequences, 20% to 25% appearing once. These data were also filed under a second study, of yellow fever vaccine responses in identical twins.

Sequencing was done on a sample of CD4+ T cells sorted from blood. The receptors were sampled from a woman aged 18-29 years in good health.

The rearrangement joins TRBV2 to TRBJ2-1; no firm D call. Deletions cut 10 bases from V and 5 bases from J, with 12 bases between. This CDR3 has 12 amino acids. Germline-derived CDR1 and CDR2 are SNHLY and FYNNEI. CDR3 sequence (DNA): TGTGCCACCGGAAGAAGGAACAATGAGCAGTTCTTC. It translates to CATGRRNNEQFF.

The rearrangement uses TRBV7-9 and TRBJ2-5; 8 nucleotides agree with TRBD2. The length of the CDR3 is 16 residues. The V segment lost 2 bases and the J segment 1 base; nucleotides outside the gene matches: 6. Germline values: CDR1 SEHNR, CDR2 FQNEAQ (reference sequence). The CDR3 sequence is CASSLRAGGFQETQYF. For the CDR3, the DNA is TGTGCCAGCAGCTTAAGGGCGGGGGGCTTCCAAGAGACCCAGTACTTC. The full variable domain, rest sourced from reference TRBV7-9 and TRBJ2-5, is DTGVSQNPRHKITKRGQNVTFRCDPISEHNRLYWYRQTLGQGPEFLTYFQNEAQLEKSRLLSDRFSAERPKGSFSTLEIQRTEQGDSAMYLCASSLRAGGFQETQYFGPGTRLLVL.

About this clonotype: The junction and the germline gene differ at one end; a read error may be behind it. The genes are TRBV5-1 and TRBJ1-2; TRBD1 might be the D (5 bases). Germline assignment: CDR1 SGHRS and CDR2 YFSETQ. The CDR3 is made up of 14 amino acids. CDR3 loop: CASSFAGADYGFTF. The CDR3 DNA reads TGCGCCAGCAGCTTCGCTGGGGCGGACTATGGCTTCACCTTC.

V gene TRBV7-9 combines with J gene TRBJ2-5; no firm D call. Trimming removed 2 bases at V and 5 bases at J, with 12 bases between. Germline-derived CDR1 and CDR2 are SEHNR and FQNEAQ (reference sequence). The CDR3 covers 14 residues. The CDR3 here is CASSLTEIKETQYF. The CDR3 nucleotides are TGTGCCAGCAGCTTAACCGAGATTAAGGAGACCCAGTACTTC.

In its sample, this clonotype was seen a few times. CDR3 nucleotide sequence: TGTGCCAGCAGCTTACCCGGGACCGTTTACAATGAGCAGTTCTTC. Its protein is CASSLPGTVYNEQFF. V gene TRBV7-2 combines with J gene TRBJ2-1; D could derive from TRBD1 or TRBD2 (5 bases each). This CDR3 has 15 residues. Germline V gives CDR1 SGHTA, CDR2 FQGNSA. Trimming pared 2 bases from V and 4 bases from J, leaving 12 bases between.

The rearrangement uses TRBV7-9 and TRBJ2-2; 8 bases are shared with TRBD1. Germline trimming cut 3 bases from V and 2 bases from J; bases unmatched to any gene: 5. This CDR3 contains 16 residues. Germline V CDR1 and CDR2: SEHNR, FQNEAQ (reference sequence). The CDR3 coding sequence is TGTGCCAGCAGCTTCCGGGACAGGAGAAACACCGGGGAGCTGTTTTTT. Protein: CASSFRDRRNTGELFF.

This chain connects TRBV7-9 to TRBJ1-1; 9 positions agree with TRBD1. CDR1 and CDR2 (germline): SEHNR, FQNEAQ (reference sequence). The length of the CDR3 is 15 residues. Trimming removed 3 bases from V and 4 bases from J; junction bases left unmatched: 6. The DNA of the CDR3 is TGTGCCAGCAGCTTCACAGGGGGCTTGAGCACTGAAGCTTTCTTT. Protein sequence: CASSFTGGLSTEAFF. Supplemented by reference TRBV7-9 and TRBJ1-1, the full variable domain reads DTGVSQNPRHKITKRGQNVTFRCDPISEHNRLYWYRQTLGQGPEFLTYFQNEAQLEKSRLLSDRFSAERPKGSFSTLEIQRTEQGDSAMYLCASSFTGGLSTEAFFGQGTRLTVV.

V and J are TRBV6-2 or TRBV6-3 and TRBJ1-5; 7 bases are shared with TRBD1. The V gene's germline CDR1 is MNHEY and CDR2 SVGEGT. With V trimmed by 6 bases and J by 12 bases, 14 bases remained unmatched. CDR3 length: 14 amino acids. The CDR3 region is CASRDGQAPWGQHF. CDR3 DNA: TGTGCCAGCAGAGACGGACAGGCCCCGTGGGGCCAGCATTTT.

This chain links TRBV15 with TRBJ2-5; D might be TRBD2 (5 bases). V was clipped by 0 bases and J by 5 bases, with 16 bases between them. The CDR3 is 16 amino acids. Germline V lookup: CDR1 LNHNV, CDR2 YYDKDF (reference sequence). CDR3 in DNA: TGTGCCACCAGCAGAGATATCCAGCCCCCGGGGGAGACCCAGTACTTC. Encoded protein: CATSRDIQPPGETQYF.

The chain couples TRBV7-9 to TRBJ2-1, with D uncertain. Germline values: CDR1 SEHNR, CDR2 FQNEAQ (reference sequence). Trimming stripped 5 bases from V and 4 bases from J, with 6 bases between. This CDR3 region has 12 residues. CDR3 sequence reads: CASSAEYNEQFF. CDR3 DNA sequence: TGTGCCAGCAGCGCTGAGTACAATGAGCAGTTCTTC.

This clonotype was detected only a few times. This chain connects TRBV5-4 to TRBJ2-2; no firm D call. The CDR3 totals 16 residues. Germline CDR1 is SGHNT and CDR2 is YYREEE (reference sequence). V was shortened by 4 bases and J by 1 base, with 14 bases between the two germline ends. The CDR3 loop is CASSHARQMNTGELFF. CDR3 nucleotide sequence: TGTGCCAGCAGCCACGCCAGGCAAATGAACACCGGGGAGCTGTTTTTT.

The gene calls are TRBV14 and TRBJ2-7; 7 nucleotides match TRBD1. After removal of 1 base from V and 3 bases from J, the junction contained 0 bases not matched to a gene. The CDR3 extends over 13 amino acids. The V gene's germline CDR1 is SGHDN and CDR2 FVKESK. Written as DNA, the CDR3 is TGTGCCAGCAGCCAAGGGACAGGCTACGAGCAGTACGTC. It codes for CASSQGTGYEQYV.

The J gene is TRBJ2-1, the V gene TRBV20-1; TRBD2 matches at 7 bases. The V gene's germline CDR1 is DFQATT and CDR2 SNEGSKA (reference sequence). V was pared by 3 bases and J by 2 bases, with 4 bases of the junction left unmatched. CDR3 length: 14 residues. CDR3 protein: CSASGGSAYNEQFF. CDR3 nucleotide sequence: TGCAGTGCTAGCGGCGGGAGTGCCTACAATGAGCAGTTCTTC.

The chain is built from TRBV7-2 and TRBJ2-3, with 8 bases identical to TRBD2. The CDR3 is 16 amino acids. Germline CDR1 and CDR2: SGHTA and FQGNSA. J gave up 4 bases and V 3 bases, and 9 bases lay outside the gene matches. CDR3 in DNA: TGTGCCAGCAGCTTCGGGGCTAGCGGGTATGCAGATACGCAGTATTTT. It is translated as CASSFGASGYADTQYF.

CDR3 protein: CASCPQASGGTFSYNEQFF. In DNA, the CDR3 is TGTGCCAGCTGTCCGCAGGCTAGCGGGGGGACCTTCTCCTACAATGAGCAGTTCTTC. This chain joins TRBV12-3 or TRBV12-4 and TRBJ2-1; 11 bases fit TRBD2. V lost 8 bases, J lost 0 bases, and 15 bases stayed unmatched. This CDR3 is built from 19 residues.

J is TRBJ2-7 and V is TRBV4-1; 14 nucleotides match TRBD2. The CDR3 sequence is 16 residues long. In germline, CDR1 is MGHRA, CDR2 YSYEKL. The V and J ends lost 5 bases and 6 bases, in that order; junction bases with no gene match: 9. The DNA of the CDR3 is TGCGCCAGCAGCGAACCGGGACTAGCGGGAGTTGGCGAGCAGTACTTC. Amino acids: CASSEPGLAGVGEQYF.

Only a few counts were recorded for this clonotype. The rearrangement joins TRBV12-3 or TRBV12-4 to TRBJ2-5; 13 bases line up with TRBD2. The V and J ends lost 6 bases and 0 bases, in that order; junction bases with no gene match: 10. This CDR3 region has 18 residues. The CDR3 DNA reads as TGTGCCAGCAGCCCTCCACCGGGACTAGCGGGGTACCAAGAGACCCAGTACTTC. Encoded protein: CASSPPPGLAGYQETQYF.

The rearrangement joins TRBV28 to TRBJ2-6; D remains ambiguous. V was clipped by 10 bases and J by 0 bases, with 10 bases between them. CDR1 and CDR2 from the germline V gene are MDHEN and SYDVKM. The CDR3 is made up of 14 amino acids. In DNA form, the CDR3 reads TGTGCCATCCTAAGCGCCTCTGGGGCCAACGTCCTGACTTTC. This gives the protein CAILSASGANVLTF.

Only a few counts were recorded for this clonotype. The rearrangement links TRBV5-1 to TRBJ2-7; 8 bases line up with TRBD2. Germline CDR1 and CDR2: SGHRS and YFSETQ. The J segment lost 6 bases and the V segment lost 7 bases, leaving 9 bases of the junction unmatched. The CDR3 loop spans 13 amino acids. The CDR3 nucleotides read TGCGCCAGCCGCCCTAGCGGGTCTGGCGAGCAGTACTTC. It specifies CASRPSGSGEQYF.

In this sample, this clonotype turned up a few times. V is TRBV5-1 and J is TRBJ2-2; possible D gene TRBD1, 6 bases. Germline CDR1 and CDR2: SGHRS and YFSETQ. The CDR3 runs to 14 residues. Trimming removed 4 bases at V and 5 bases at J, with 12 bases between. The CDR3 spells CASSPDSLTGELFF. CDR3 nucleotide sequence: TGCGCCAGCAGCCCGGACAGCCTTACCGGGGAGCTGTTTTTT. The whole variable domain, filled in from reference TRBV5-1 and TRBJ2-2, reads KAGVTQTPRYLIKTRGQQVTLSCSPISGHRSVSWYQQTPGQGLQFLFEYFSETQRNKGNFPGRFSGRQFSNSRSEMNVSTLELGDSALYLCASSPDSLTGELFFGEGSRLTVL.

This chain joins TRBV20-1 and TRBJ2-3; D is ambiguous. This CDR3 is 16 amino acids long. Trimming cost V 2 bases and J 4 bases, with 19 bases left between them. CDR1 is DFQATT and CDR2 is SNEGSKA in the germline V gene (reference sequence). CDR3 in DNA: TGCAGTGCTAGACCGCCTCCGGGCTCCGGTCCAGATACGCAGTATTTT. Protein: CSARPPPGSGPDTQYF.

This chain connects TRBV20-1 to TRBJ2-3; the match to TRBD2 covers 14 bases. The ends lost 3 bases at V and 4 bases at J; junction bases unmatched: 6. CDR3 length equals 16 residues. Germline V gene data show CDR1 as DFQATT and CDR2 as SNEGSKA (reference sequence). This CDR3 is CSARTSGRAGADTQYF. CDR3 coding DNA: TGCAGTGCTAGGACTAGCGGGAGGGCCGGTGCAGATACGCAGTATTTT.

This sequence joins TRBV2 and TRBJ2-7; TRBD2 matches at 10 bases. Germline CDR1 is SNHLY and CDR2 is FYNNEI. The V gene end was trimmed by 8 bases and the J gene end by 6 bases; junction bases not matched to a gene: 7. This CDR3 contains 13 residues. The CDR3 loop reads CASGLAGVSEQYF. CDR3 sequence (DNA): TGTGCCAGCGGCCTAGCGGGAGTGAGCGAGCAGTACTTC.

This clonotype was picked up a small number of times. The chain recombines TRBV20-1 with TRBJ1-5, with a possible D match to TRBD1 (5 bases). In germline, CDR1 is DFQATT, CDR2 SNEGSKA (reference sequence). Trimming took 5 bases from V and 4 from J, leaving 15 bases between them. The CDR3 extends over 14 amino acids. The CDR3 sequence: CSAAPGTDNQPQHF. The CDR3 nucleotides are TGCAGTGCTGCACCGGGGACGGATAATCAGCCCCAGCATTTT.

The chain recombines TRBV4-2 with TRBJ2-1, with a tentative D call TRBD1 (6 bases). Per germline, CDR1 LGHNA and CDR2 YNFKEQ. V was cut by 3 bases and J by 2 bases, with 23 bases left in between. This CDR3 has 19 residues. The CDR3 sequence is CASSQVALSGTSAYNEQFF. CDR3 bases: TGTGCCAGCAGCCAGGTAGCCCTCTCCGGGACATCGGCCTACAATGAGCAGTTCTTC.

This chain connects TRBV7-9 to TRBJ1-2; 7 bases agree with TRBD1. Looked up from germline, CDR1 is SEHNR and CDR2 is FQNEAQ (reference sequence). The CDR3 is 16 residues long. V gave up 5 bases and J gave up 0 bases; unmatched junction bases: 9. CDR3 in amino acids: CASSRDRETSNYGYTF. The CDR3 DNA sequence: TGTGCCAGCAGCCGCGACAGGGAAACCTCTAACTATGGCTACACCTTC.

This chain joins TRBV7-2 and TRBJ2-1; the D call may be TRBD1 or TRBD2 (5 bases each). Germline assignment: CDR1 SGHTA and CDR2 FQGNSA. The length of the CDR3 is 15 residues. Trimming took off 1 base at V and 9 bases at J, with 16 bases between the two ends. CDR3 in DNA: TGTGCCAGCAGCTTAGACGGGACGCCTCCACGTGAGCAGTTCTTC. Translated: CASSLDGTPPREQFF.

The chain carries TRBV7-6 and TRBJ2-3; TRBD2 agrees at 7 bases. V was pared by 3 bases and J by 2 bases, with 5 bases of the junction left unmatched. This CDR3 is 15 amino acids long. Germline V gives CDR1 SGHVS, CDR2 FNYEAQ. Here the CDR3 DNA reads TGTGCCAGCAGCTTTCCTAGCGGATACACAGATACGCAGTATTTT. It is translated as CASSFPSGYTDTQYF. Full variable domain (outside the CDR3, taken from reference TRBV7-6 and TRBJ2-3): GAGVSQSPRYKVTKRGQDVALRCDPISGHVSLYWYRQALGQGPEFLTYFNYEAQQDKSGLPNDRFSAERPEGSISTLTIQRTEQRDSAMYRCASSFPSGYTDTQYFGPGTRLTVL.

The V call is TRBV11-3, the J call TRBJ2-7, with unresolved D. Between the trimmed V and J ends, which lost 3 bases and 0 bases, there was a span of 12 bases. The germline CDR1 and CDR2 sequences are SGHNT and YENEEA. The CDR3 length is 15 residues. In nucleotides, the CDR3 is TGTGCCAGCAGCTTCACATGGCTCAGCTCCTACGAGCAGTACTTC. Translation gives CASSFTWLSSYEQYF.

The V gene is TRBV5-6, the J gene TRBJ2-3, with 11 bases fitting TRBD2. With 6 bases clipped from V and 2 bases from J, the junction kept 8 bases outside the gene matches. The germline V gene has CDR1 SGHDT and CDR2 YYEEEE. The CDR3 spans 16 residues. CDR3 protein: CASNQRLAGTTDTQYF. In nucleotides, the CDR3 is TGTGCCAGCAACCAACGACTAGCGGGGACCACAGATACGCAGTATTTT.

This clonotype was detected a few times. The chain has TRBV4-1 and TRBJ1-1, with a weak D call TRBD1 (6 bases). This CDR3 region has 14 residues. Germline lookup yields CDR1 MGHRA and CDR2 YSYEKL. V lost 6 bases, J lost 5 bases, and 16 bases lay in between. CDR3 sequence (DNA): TGCGCCAGCAGTCGCACAGGGACGGGAACTGAAGCTTTCTTT. Its translation is CASSRTGTGTEAFF.

This clonotype was counted only a few times. This chain connects TRBV28 to TRBJ2-6, with 9 bases matching TRBD1. Per germline, CDR1 MDHEN and CDR2 SYDVKM. The V and J ends lost 4 bases and 3 bases, in that order; junction bases with no gene match: 10. The CDR3 sequence is 18 residues long. The CDR3 spells CASSSPTGGLGGANVLTF. The CDR3 coding sequence is TGTGCCAGCAGTTCCCCGACAGGGGGTTTGGGTGGGGCCAACGTCCTGACTTTC.